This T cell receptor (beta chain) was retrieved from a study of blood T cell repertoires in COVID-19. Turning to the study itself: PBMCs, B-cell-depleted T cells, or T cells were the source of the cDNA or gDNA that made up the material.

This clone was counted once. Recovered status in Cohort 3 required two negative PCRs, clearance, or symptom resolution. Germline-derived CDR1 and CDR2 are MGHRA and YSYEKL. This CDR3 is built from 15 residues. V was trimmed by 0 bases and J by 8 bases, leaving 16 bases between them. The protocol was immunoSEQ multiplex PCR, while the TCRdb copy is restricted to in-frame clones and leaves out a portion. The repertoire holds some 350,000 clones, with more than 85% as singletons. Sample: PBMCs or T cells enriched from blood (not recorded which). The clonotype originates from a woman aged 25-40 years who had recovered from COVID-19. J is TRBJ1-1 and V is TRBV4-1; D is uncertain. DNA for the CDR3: TGCGCCAGCAGCCAAGATCGAAGGACTGAAGTCGAAGCTTTCTTT. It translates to CASSQDRRTEVEAFF.